The subject of this entry is one T cell receptor (beta chain). Its antigen is not known. A multiplex PCR was run with 60 Vbeta primers and 13 Jbeta primers. Method: immunoSEQ multiplex PCR; TCRdb's copy keeps in-frame clones and lacks some. This table has approximately 150,000 clones, 84% appearing once. This record comes from a study of cytomegalovirus exposure and HLA in healthy donors. In the study overall: From HLA-typed donors, an early data release held roughly 80 million unique TCRs.

Study conclusions and caveats: Apart from CMV serostatus, no immune exposure information was available. A later analysis by the authors found several of the most significant clusters apparently linked to common viral pathogens. For cytomegalovirus status, the classifier reportedly gave diagnoses with high specificity and sensitivity.

J lost 4 bases, V lost 8 bases, and 8 bases had no gene match. The CDR3 has 13 residues. In germline, CDR1 is MNHEY, CDR2 SVGAGI. The V gene is TRBV6-5, the J gene TRBJ2-7; 7 bases agree with TRBD1. The sequence came from a girl aged 5 to 17 in good health and CMV-seropositive. Material: PBMCs. The CDR3 DNA follows: TGTGCCAGCTGCCAACAGGGGTCGTACGAGCAGTACTTC. Its protein is CASCQQGSYEQYF.